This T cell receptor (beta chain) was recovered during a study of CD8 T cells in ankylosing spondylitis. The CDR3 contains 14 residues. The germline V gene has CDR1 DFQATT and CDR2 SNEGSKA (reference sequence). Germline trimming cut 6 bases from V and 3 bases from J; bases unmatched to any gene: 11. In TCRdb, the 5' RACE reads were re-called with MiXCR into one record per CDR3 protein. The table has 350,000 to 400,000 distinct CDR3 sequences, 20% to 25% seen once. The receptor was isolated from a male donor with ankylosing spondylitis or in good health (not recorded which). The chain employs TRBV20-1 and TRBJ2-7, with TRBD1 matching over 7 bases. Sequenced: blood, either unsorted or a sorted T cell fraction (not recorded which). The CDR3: CSAPNRGRVYEQYF. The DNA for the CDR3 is TGCAGTGCCCCAAACAGGGGCCGGGTCTACGAGCAGTACTTC.